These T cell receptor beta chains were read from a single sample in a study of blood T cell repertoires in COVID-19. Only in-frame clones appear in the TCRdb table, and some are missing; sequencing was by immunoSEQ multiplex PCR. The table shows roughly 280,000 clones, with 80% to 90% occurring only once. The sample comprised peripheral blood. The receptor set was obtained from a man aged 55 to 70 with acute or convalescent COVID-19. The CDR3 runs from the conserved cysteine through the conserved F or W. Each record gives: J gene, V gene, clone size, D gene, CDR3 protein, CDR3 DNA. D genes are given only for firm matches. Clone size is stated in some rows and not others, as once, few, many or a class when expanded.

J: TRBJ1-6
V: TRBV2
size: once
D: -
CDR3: CASSEPVAGNSPLHF
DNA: TGTGCCAGCAGTGAACCCGTGGCAGGGAATTCACCCCTCCACTTT

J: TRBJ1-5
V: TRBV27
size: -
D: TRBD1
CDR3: CASSQDRGLHQPQHF
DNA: TGTGCCAGCAGCCAGGACAGGGGGCTACATCAGCCCCAGCATTTT

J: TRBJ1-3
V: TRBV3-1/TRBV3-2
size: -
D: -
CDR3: CASSQPGNTIYF
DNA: TGTGCCAGCAGCCAACCAGGAAACACCATATATTTT

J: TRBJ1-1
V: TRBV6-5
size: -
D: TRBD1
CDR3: CASSYWGQGGDGEAFF
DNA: TGTGCCAGCAGTTACTGGGGACAGGGGGGGGACGGTGAAGCTTTCTTT

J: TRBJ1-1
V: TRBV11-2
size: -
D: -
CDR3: CASSLTGGNTEAFF
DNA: TGTGCCAGCAGTCTAACCGGGGGGAACACTGAAGCTTTCTTT

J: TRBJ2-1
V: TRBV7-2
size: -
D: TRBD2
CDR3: CASSRTSGGLNEQFF
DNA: TGTGCCAGCAGCCGGACTAGCGGGGGGCTCAATGAGCAGTTCTTC

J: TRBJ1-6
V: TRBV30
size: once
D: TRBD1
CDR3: CAWKLKGTVTANNSPLHF
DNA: TGTGCCTGGAAGCTAAAAGGGACAGTAACCGCTAATAATTCACCCCTCCACTTT

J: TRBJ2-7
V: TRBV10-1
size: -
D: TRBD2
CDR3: CASSEGTSGNYEQYF
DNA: TGCGCCAGCAGTGAGGGGACTAGCGGGAACTACGAGCAGTACTTC

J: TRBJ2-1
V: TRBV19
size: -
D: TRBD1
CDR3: CASSISQGSSYNEQFF
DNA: TGTGCCAGTAGTATTTCACAGGGGAGCTCCTACAATGAGCAGTTCTTC

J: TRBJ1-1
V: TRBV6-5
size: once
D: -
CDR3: CASSYTSANGNTEAFF
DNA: TGTGCCAGCAGTTATACTAGCGCCAATGGGAACACTGAAGCTTTCTTT

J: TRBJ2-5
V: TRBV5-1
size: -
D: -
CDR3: CASSLAGSEETQYF
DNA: TGCGCCAGCAGCTTGGCGGGGAGTGAAGAGACCCAGTACTTC

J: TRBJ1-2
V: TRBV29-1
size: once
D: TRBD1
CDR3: CSVFDRDYGYTF
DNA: TGCAGCGTTTTCGACAGGGACTATGGCTACACCTTC

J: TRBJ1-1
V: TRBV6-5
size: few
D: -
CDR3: CASSLEPLSTEAFF
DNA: TGTGCCAGCAGCCTTGAACCATTGAGCACTGAAGCTTTCTTT

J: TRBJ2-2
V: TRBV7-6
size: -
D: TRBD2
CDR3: CASSYGLAGGPGTGELFF
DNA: TGTGCCAGCAGCTATGGACTAGCGGGAGGGCCGGGTACCGGGGAGCTGTTTTTT

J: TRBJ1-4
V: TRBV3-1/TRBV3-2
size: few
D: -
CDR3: CASSPRVGSTNEKLFF
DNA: TGTGCCAGCAGCCCGAGGGTAGGCTCAACTAATGAAAAACTGTTTTTT

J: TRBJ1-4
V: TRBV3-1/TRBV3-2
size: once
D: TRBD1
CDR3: CASSQGTGGGNEKLFF
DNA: TGTGCCAGCAGCCAAGGGACAGGGGGCGGGAATGAAAAACTGTTTTTT

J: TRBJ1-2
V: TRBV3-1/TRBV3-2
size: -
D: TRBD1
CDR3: CASSLRDRGRGYTF
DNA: TGTGCCAGCAGCCTTCGAGACAGGGGGCGCGGCTACACCTTC

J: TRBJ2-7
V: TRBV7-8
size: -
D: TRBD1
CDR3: CASSLVPMGQVYEQYF
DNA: TGTGCCAGCAGCTTAGTGCCGATGGGACAGGTCTACGAGCAGTACTTC

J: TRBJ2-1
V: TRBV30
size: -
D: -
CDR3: CAWNRWQGRSGEQFF
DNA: TGTGCCTGGAACCGGTGGCAGGGGCGGTCAGGTGAGCAGTTCTTC

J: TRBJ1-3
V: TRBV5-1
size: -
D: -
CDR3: CASSLSTGGNTIYF
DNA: TGCGCCAGCAGCTTAAGCACAGGGGGAAACACCATATATTTT

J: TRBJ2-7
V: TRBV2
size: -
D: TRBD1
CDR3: CASTLRGGQGALKLDEQYF
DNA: TGTGCCAGCACCCTACGAGGGGGACAGGGGGCCCTTAAGCTCGACGAGCAGTACTTC

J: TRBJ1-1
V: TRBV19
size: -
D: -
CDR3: CASSIRVRGGTEAFF
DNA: TGTGCCAGTAGTATTAGGGTCAGGGGTGGAACTGAAGCTTTCTTT